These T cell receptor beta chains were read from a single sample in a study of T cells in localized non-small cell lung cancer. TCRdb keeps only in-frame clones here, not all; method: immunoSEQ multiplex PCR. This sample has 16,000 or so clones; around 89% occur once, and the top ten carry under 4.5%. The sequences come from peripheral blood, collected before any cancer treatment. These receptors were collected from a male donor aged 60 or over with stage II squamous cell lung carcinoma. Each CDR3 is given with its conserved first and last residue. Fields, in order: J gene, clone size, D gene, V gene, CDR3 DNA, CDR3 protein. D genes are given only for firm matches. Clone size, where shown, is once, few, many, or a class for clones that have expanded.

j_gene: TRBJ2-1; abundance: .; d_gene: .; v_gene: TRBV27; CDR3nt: TGTGCCAGCAGTCCCTCCCGACTAGGGAATGAGCAGTTCTTC; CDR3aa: CASSPSRLGNEQFF
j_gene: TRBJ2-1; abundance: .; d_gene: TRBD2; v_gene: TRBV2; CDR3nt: TGTGCCAGCAGTGTACTAGCGGGAGAAAACAATGAGCAGTTCTTC; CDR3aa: CASSVLAGENNEQFF
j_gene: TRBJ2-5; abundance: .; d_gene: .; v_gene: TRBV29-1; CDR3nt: TGCAGCGTTGGTAGGGGATGGCAAGAGACCCAGTACTTC; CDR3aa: CSVGRGWQETQYF
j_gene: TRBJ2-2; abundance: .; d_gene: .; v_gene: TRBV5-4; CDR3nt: TGTGCCAGCAGCTTAGTAGCGGTGAACACCGGGGAGCTGTTTTTT; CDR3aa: CASSLVAVNTGELFF
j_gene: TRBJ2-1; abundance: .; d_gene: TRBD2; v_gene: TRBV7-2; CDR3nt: TGTGCCAGCAGCTTGTTCCAGGGACTAGCGGGAGCGGTCTACAATGAGCAGTTCTTC; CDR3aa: CASSLFQGLAGAVYNEQFF
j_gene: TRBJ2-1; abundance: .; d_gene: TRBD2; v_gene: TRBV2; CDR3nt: TGTGCCAGCAGTGTTGGGACTAGCGGGCATGAGCAGTTCTTC; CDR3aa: CASSVGTSGHEQFF
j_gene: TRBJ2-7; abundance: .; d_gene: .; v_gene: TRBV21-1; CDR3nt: TGTGCCAGCAGCAAAGTCAATCAGGGGCCATTAAGCTACGAGCAGTACTTC; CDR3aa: CASSKVNQGPLSYEQYF
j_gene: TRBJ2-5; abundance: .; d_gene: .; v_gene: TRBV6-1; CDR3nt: TGTGCCAGCAGGCAAAAGCCCCAGGGGTTGGAGACCCAGTACTTC; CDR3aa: CASRQKPQGLETQYF
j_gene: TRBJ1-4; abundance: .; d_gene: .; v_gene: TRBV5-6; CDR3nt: TGTGCCAGCAGCTTGGTTCTAGATGAAAAACTGTTTTTT; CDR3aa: CASSLVLDEKLFF
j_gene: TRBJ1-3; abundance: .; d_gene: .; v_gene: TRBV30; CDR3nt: TGTGCCTGGAGTGTACAGGCTGGAAACACCATATATTTT; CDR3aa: CAWSVQAGNTIYF
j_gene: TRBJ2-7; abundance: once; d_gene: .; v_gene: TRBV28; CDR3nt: TGTGCCAGCAGTTCATTCAGGTCAGCCTCCTACGAGCAGTACTTC; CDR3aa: CASSSFRSASYEQYF
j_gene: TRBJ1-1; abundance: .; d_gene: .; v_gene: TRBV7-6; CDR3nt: TGTGCCAGCAGCCCCATACAGAGGCGTTTTACTGAAGCTTTCTTT; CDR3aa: CASSPIQRRFTEAFF
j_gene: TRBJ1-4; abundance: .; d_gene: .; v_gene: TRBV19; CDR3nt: TGTGCCAGTTCCTTTGGGGACGGATTTAATGAAAAACTGTTTTTT; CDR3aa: CASSFGDGFNEKLFF